These T cell receptor beta chains were read from a single sample in a study of T-cell reconstitution after alpha-beta-depleted transplantation in children. TCRdb fed the PCR reads into MiXCR, producing one record per CDR3 protein. Of approximately 200,000 distinct CDR3 sequences in the sample, about 15% were seen once. The source was PBMCs from the stem cell graft donor, collected from the stem cell graft. The receptors here all came from a human donor who donated a stem cell graft to a child with acute lymphoblastic leukemia. The conserved cysteine and the conserved F or W are not part of the CDR3 here.

v_gene: TRBV5-1; CDR3aa: ASSLVGDYTRHEQF
v_gene: TRBV10-1; CDR3aa: ASSSSTSGRYYTQY
v_gene: TRBV7-2; CDR3aa: ASSLRGRGYYEQY
v_gene: TRBV5-1; CDR3aa: ASSLLGPHVVYEQY
v_gene: TRBV6-2/TRBV6-3; CDR3aa: ASSYRGYNQPQH
v_gene: TRBV20-1; CDR3aa: SASSRDRDYMWGKLF
v_gene: TRBV19; CDR3aa: ASSILFVARGSYEQY
v_gene: TRBV6-1; CDR3aa: ASRIKGRTVIYEQY
v_gene: TRBV29-1; CDR3aa: SVEGRGGRSTGELF
v_gene: TRBV5-1; CDR3aa: ASSPKGGLGNEQF
v_gene: TRBV29-1; CDR3aa: SVGRTGASTDTQY
v_gene: TRBV5-1; CDR3aa: ASSLWGQTDTQY
v_gene: TRBV11-2; CDR3aa: ASSTRPSQSLAVKGNEQF
v_gene: TRBV10-3; CDR3aa: AISETTGLLAGEQY
v_gene: TRBV4-1; CDR3aa: ASSQPTGSYEQY
v_gene: TRBV11-2; CDR3aa: ASSLDSLLNNEQF
v_gene: TRBV5-1; CDR3aa: ASSIASGRYEQY
v_gene: TRBV12-3/TRBV12-4; CDR3aa: ASSYMTRGTEAF
v_gene: TRBV18; CDR3aa: ASSPPAAGVGTGELF
v_gene: TRBV5-1; CDR3aa: ASRSLAGSYNEQF
v_gene: TRBV29-1; CDR3aa: SVTQGATGELF
v_gene: TRBV3-1; CDR3aa: ASSHDRTSGRSGTGELF
v_gene: TRBV7-9; CDR3aa: ASSLRGRDSNIQY
v_gene: TRBV6-2/TRBV6-3; CDR3aa: APFRYLRDAGSSGANVLT
v_gene: TRBV29-1; CDR3aa: SVGSGPSYEQY
v_gene: TRBV12-3/TRBV12-4; CDR3aa: ASLDSPANTDTQY
v_gene: TRBV29-1; CDR3aa: SVPQGLARGDTQY